The clone carrying this T cell receptor (beta chain) showed up just a few times. TCRdb re-derived calls from the 5' RACE reads in MiXCR, one entry per CDR3 protein. The data hold about 86,000 distinct CDR3 sequences, with around 13% observed a single time. Regarding time point: sample taken at primary tumor resection. Sequencing of whole RNA from tumor, nontumor lung or frozen PBMC involved no sorting. The 70 or so donors had untreated early-stage non-small cell lung cancer. The data stem from a study of spatial heterogeneity in lung cancer. Sample: PBMCs, taken at surgery. The receptor was isolated from a male donor with early-stage non-small cell lung cancer.

The CDR3 coding sequence is TGCGCCAGCAGCTATGGGGGTTTTGACAATCAGCCCCAGCATTTT. It codes for CASSYGGFDNQPQHF. The V and J genes are TRBV5-1 and TRBJ1-5; TRBD1 is a possible D gene (5 bases). The CDR3 runs 15 residues. Trimming removed 3 bases at V and 3 bases at J, with 13 bases between. CDR1 is SGHRS, CDR2 YFSETQ, per germline.